This TCR beta chain was recovered during a study of sequential checkpoint blockade in melanoma. Study in general: First-line arms were nivolumab then ipilimumab, or the reverse, randomized 1:1.

Treatment meaning: randomized to nivolumab then ipilimumab (arm A) or the reverse (arm B). Concerning this clone itself: One junction end disagrees with the germline gene, perhaps due to a read error.

The CDR3 totals 14 residues. From germline, CDR1 is SGHTS and CDR2 YDEGEE. Assay: immunoSEQ multiplex PCR; the TCRdb copy retains only in-frame clones and omits some. The repertoire holds about 20,000 clones, with 80% to 90% as singletons. The sequence derives from a human donor with melanoma. Sequences were derived from CD8+ T cells sorted from blood (inferred from file names), sampled from a patient given nivolumab and ipilimumab in sequence. This chain joins TRBV5-8 and TRBJ1-1; D is possibly TRBD1 (5 bases). The CDR3 region has the DNA TGCGCCAGCAGCCAAACGGGGGTGGACACTGAAGCTTTCTTT. This sequence encodes CASSQTGVDTEAFF.